Included here is one T cell receptor beta chain sequence, with context. Its antigen remains unidentified. This CDR3 region has 15 residues. Trimming stripped 7 bases from V and 0 bases from J, with 13 bases between. Per germline, CDR1 MNHNY and CDR2 SVGAGI (reference sequence). Using immunoSEQ multiplex PCR, the repertoire was profiled, and TCRdb retains in-frame clones only, with some absent. The sample holds 130,000 to 150,000 clones, around 89% seen once. This sample is drawn from a study of T cell responses to AZD1222 COVID-19 vaccine. Study results and limitations: Females made up more of the donors, who were largely white British, and clonal diversity may have come out too low. When two AZD1222 doses had been given, Spike-specific TCR breadth and depth rose. Repertoires were collected only later (after the peak T cell response had occurred). Vaccine-associated CD4 TCRs spanned spike, dominant at 160-218 and 743-854.

V usage is TRBV6-6 and J usage is TRBJ2-1; D ambiguous. The receptor was derived from an adult in good health. The sequences come from peripheral blood, collected on day 0 of MenACWY control vaccination. The chain's CDR3 is CASIPDPSSYNEQFF. The CDR3 DNA follows: TGTGCCAGCATCCCGGACCCCAGCTCCTACAATGAGCAGTTCTTC.